A selection of T cell receptor beta chains follows, all from one sample in a study of shared clonotypes between healthy human individuals. Repertoires were generated with immunoSEQ multiplex PCR, while TCRdb's copy carries only in-frame clones and drops some. The sample gives 980,000 or so clones, over 60% of which show up once; approximately 1.5% is in the top ten. Sequenced sample: memory CD4+ T cells sorted from blood. These TCRs come from a man younger than 35 in good health. CDR3s include the opening cysteine and the closing phenylalanine or tryptophan. Fields, in order: clone size, V gene, J gene, D gene, CDR3 DNA, CDR3 protein. The D gene is left open where the match is weak. Where a row states a size, it is once, few, many or the class of an expanded clone; other rows omit it.

abundance: few
v_gene: TRBV2
j_gene: TRBJ2-5
d_gene: TRBD2
CDR3nt: TGTGCCAGCAATTGGGGACTAGCGGGAGTAGAGACCCAGTACTTC
CDR3aa: CASNWGLAGVETQYF

abundance: -
v_gene: TRBV9
j_gene: TRBJ2-5
d_gene: -
CDR3nt: TGTGCCAGCAGCGAGACAGGACAAGAGACCCAGTACTTC
CDR3aa: CASSETGQETQYF

abundance: -
v_gene: TRBV2
j_gene: TRBJ1-4
d_gene: -
CDR3nt: TGTGCCAGCAGTCGCGGGGGAGTTGAAAAACTGTTTTTT
CDR3aa: CASSRGGVEKLFF

abundance: -
v_gene: TRBV11-2
j_gene: TRBJ1-4
d_gene: -
CDR3nt: TGTGCCAGCAGCCCAAGATCCTTCAGGGTCCGGGGGTTTAATGAAAAACTGTTTTTT
CDR3aa: CASSPRSFRVRGFNEKLFF

abundance: many
v_gene: TRBV5-4
j_gene: TRBJ2-3
d_gene: TRBD1
CDR3nt: TGTGCCAGCAGCTTGGGACAGGGGATAACAGATACGCAGTATTTT
CDR3aa: CASSLGQGITDTQYF

abundance: -
v_gene: TRBV11-2
j_gene: TRBJ2-5
d_gene: -
CDR3nt: TGTGCCAGCAGCCGGACTGGCGGGACGACAAGTCAAGAGACCCAGTACTTC
CDR3aa: CASSRTGGTTSQETQYF

abundance: -
v_gene: TRBV13
j_gene: TRBJ1-2
d_gene: -
CDR3nt: TGTGCCAGCAGCTTAGGTCAGGGTGGCTACACCTTC
CDR3aa: CASSLGQGGYTF

abundance: -
v_gene: TRBV9
j_gene: TRBJ2-3
d_gene: TRBD1
CDR3nt: TGTGCCAGCAGCCCACTGACAGGGGGCGGCACAGATACGCAGTATTTT
CDR3aa: CASSPLTGGGTDTQYF

abundance: many
v_gene: TRBV5-1
j_gene: TRBJ2-3
d_gene: TRBD1
CDR3nt: TGCGCCAGCGGACAGGCCGCAGATACGCAGTATTTT
CDR3aa: CASGQAADTQYF

abundance: -
v_gene: TRBV18
j_gene: TRBJ2-7
d_gene: -
CDR3nt: TGTGCCAGCTCACCAATCGGGGTCTCCTACGAGCAGTACTTC
CDR3aa: CASSPIGVSYEQYF

abundance: -
v_gene: TRBV15
j_gene: TRBJ2-5
d_gene: -
CDR3nt: TGTGCCACCCAGGGTGCCGGGGGATTAAAAGAGACCCAGTACTTC
CDR3aa: CATQGAGGLKETQYF

abundance: few
v_gene: TRBV11-2
j_gene: TRBJ1-6
d_gene: -
CDR3nt: TGTGCCAGCAGCTTAAGCCCAGGAAATTCACCCCTCCACTTT
CDR3aa: CASSLSPGNSPLHF

abundance: -
v_gene: TRBV5-6
j_gene: TRBJ1-4
d_gene: -
CDR3nt: TGTGCCAGCACCGTTCACTCCCCGGGTGGAGAAAAACTGTTTTTT
CDR3aa: CASTVHSPGGEKLFF

abundance: few
v_gene: TRBV2
j_gene: TRBJ2-7
d_gene: TRBD1
CDR3nt: TGTGCCAGCAGTTCCGGGACAGGGCGGGAGCAGTACTTC
CDR3aa: CASSSGTGREQYF

abundance: few
v_gene: TRBV18
j_gene: TRBJ1-6
d_gene: TRBD1
CDR3nt: TGTGCCAGTTCAGGGGGGAACGATTCACCCCTCCACTTT
CDR3aa: CASSGGNDSPLHF

abundance: once
v_gene: TRBV18
j_gene: TRBJ1-5
d_gene: -
CDR3nt: TGTGCCAGCTCACCTATAAGAAGCAATCAGCCCCAGCATTTT
CDR3aa: CASSPIRSNQPQHF

abundance: -
v_gene: TRBV19
j_gene: TRBJ2-3
d_gene: TRBD1
CDR3nt: TGTGCCAGTAGTGGACAGGGGAGGTCGGGCACAGATACGCAGTATTTT
CDR3aa: CASSGQGRSGTDTQYF

abundance: -
v_gene: TRBV2
j_gene: TRBJ2-7
d_gene: -
CDR3nt: TGTGCCAGCAGTGACATTTCCTACGAGCAGTACTTC
CDR3aa: CASSDISYEQYF

abundance: -
v_gene: TRBV2
j_gene: TRBJ2-5
d_gene: -
CDR3nt: TGTGCCAGCAGTGAAGTGGCGAGTAAGACCCAGTACTTC
CDR3aa: CASSEVASKTQYF

abundance: -
v_gene: TRBV18
j_gene: TRBJ2-5
d_gene: -
CDR3nt: TGTGCCAGCTCACTCGGGGTGGAGACCCAGTACTTC
CDR3aa: CASSLGVETQYF

abundance: -
v_gene: TRBV7-3
j_gene: TRBJ2-6
d_gene: -
CDR3nt: TGTGCCAGCAGCTTAACGAGGGACTCTGGGGCCAACGTCCTGACTTTC
CDR3aa: CASSLTRDSGANVLTF

abundance: -
v_gene: TRBV10-1
j_gene: TRBJ2-3
d_gene: -
CDR3nt: TGCGCCAGCCCGACTAGGGTAAGGCCTACAGATACGCAGTATTTT
CDR3aa: CASPTRVRPTDTQYF

abundance: -
v_gene: TRBV2
j_gene: TRBJ1-2
d_gene: TRBD1
CDR3nt: TGTGCCAGCAGGGAGGACAGGTTAGATGGCTACACCTTC
CDR3aa: CASREDRLDGYTF

abundance: -
v_gene: TRBV5-5
j_gene: TRBJ2-1
d_gene: TRBD2
CDR3nt: TGTGCCAGCTGGGGACTAGCGGGGCGTGGGGAGCAGTTCTTC
CDR3aa: CASWGLAGRGEQFF

abundance: -
v_gene: TRBV6-1
j_gene: TRBJ1-2
d_gene: TRBD1
CDR3nt: TGTGCCAGCAGGGGACAGGGGAACTATGGCTACACCTTC
CDR3aa: CASRGQGNYGYTF

abundance: -
v_gene: TRBV5-4
j_gene: TRBJ2-7
d_gene: -
CDR3nt: TGTGCCAGCTCCGGGACGCCCGCCTACGAGCAGTACTTC
CDR3aa: CASSGTPAYEQYF

abundance: once
v_gene: TRBV6-6
j_gene: TRBJ2-2
d_gene: -
CDR3nt: TGTGCCAGCAGTTACCCCCCTGAGGGACCCACCGGGGAGCTGTTTTTT
CDR3aa: CASSYPPEGPTGELFF

abundance: -
v_gene: TRBV6-5
j_gene: TRBJ2-7
d_gene: -
CDR3nt: TGTGCCAGCAGTTACTCCTCAGTCCAGTACTTC
CDR3aa: CASSYSSVQYF

abundance: -
v_gene: TRBV30
j_gene: TRBJ2-1
d_gene: -
CDR3nt: TGTGCCTGGGGCGACCGGATGAGCTCCTACAATGAGCAGTTCTTC
CDR3aa: CAWGDRMSSYNEQFF

abundance: -
v_gene: TRBV5-4
j_gene: TRBJ2-2
d_gene: -
CDR3nt: TGTGCCAGCAGCTCGGGACTCTCCTCCGGGGAGCTGTTTTTT
CDR3aa: CASSSGLSSGELFF

abundance: few
v_gene: TRBV6-1
j_gene: TRBJ1-3
d_gene: TRBD1
CDR3nt: TGTGCCAGCGTAAACAGGGGATCTGGAAACACCATATATTTT
CDR3aa: CASVNRGSGNTIYF

abundance: -
v_gene: TRBV19
j_gene: TRBJ1-4
d_gene: -
CDR3nt: TGTGCCCAGTCCCTAACAGGGTTCTGGACTAATGAAAAACTGTTTTTT
CDR3aa: CAQSLTGFWTNEKLFF

abundance: -
v_gene: TRBV29-1
j_gene: TRBJ2-5
d_gene: TRBD2
CDR3nt: TGCAGCGTTCCTAGCGGAAATCAAGAGACCCAGTACTTC
CDR3aa: CSVPSGNQETQYF

abundance: few
v_gene: TRBV7-2
j_gene: TRBJ1-5
d_gene: -
CDR3nt: TGTGCCAGCAGCCCGGCAGGGTATAGCAATCAGCCCCAGCATTTT
CDR3aa: CASSPAGYSNQPQHF

abundance: -
v_gene: TRBV2
j_gene: TRBJ1-3
d_gene: TRBD1
CDR3nt: TGTGCCAGCACCAGGGGGGCGACACCCTCTGGAAACACCATATATTTT
CDR3aa: CASTRGATPSGNTIYF

abundance: -
v_gene: TRBV5-1
j_gene: TRBJ2-1
d_gene: TRBD2
CDR3nt: TGCGCCAGCAATCAGCTAGCGGGGCTGTCCGATGAGCAGTTCTTC
CDR3aa: CASNQLAGLSDEQFF

abundance: -
v_gene: TRBV10-2
j_gene: TRBJ2-1
d_gene: -
CDR3nt: TGCGCCAGCAGTGAATTACAGTCCGGGGTCTATGAGCAGTTCTTC
CDR3aa: CASSELQSGVYEQFF

abundance: -
v_gene: TRBV6-4
j_gene: TRBJ2-3
d_gene: TRBD2
CDR3nt: TGTGCCAGCAGTGATACTAGCGGGAGGGCCACAGATACGCAGTATTTT
CDR3aa: CASSDTSGRATDTQYF

abundance: -
v_gene: TRBV2
j_gene: TRBJ1-6
d_gene: -
CDR3nt: TGTGCCAGCAGTATACAGGGTAGCTCACCCCTCCACTTT
CDR3aa: CASSIQGSSPLHF

abundance: -
v_gene: TRBV10-1
j_gene: TRBJ2-1
d_gene: -
CDR3nt: TGCGCCAGCAGCGCTTCCAGGGGTAGCAATGAGCAGTTCTTC
CDR3aa: CASSASRGSNEQFF

abundance: -
v_gene: TRBV7-9
j_gene: TRBJ1-4
d_gene: -
CDR3nt: TGTGCCAGCAGCGGCGCGGGACTCCTGGAGCCGATGGGGGAAAAACTGTTTTTT
CDR3aa: CASSGAGLLEPMGEKLFF

abundance: few
v_gene: TRBV9
j_gene: TRBJ1-1
d_gene: TRBD1
CDR3nt: TGTGCCAGCAGCGTAGGGACAGGCCTCACAGGGGCTTTCTTT
CDR3aa: CASSVGTGLTGAFF

abundance: -
v_gene: TRBV18
j_gene: TRBJ1-5
d_gene: -
CDR3nt: TGTGCCAGCTCACTACAGGGTCAGGGTCAGCCCCAGCATTTT
CDR3aa: CASSLQGQGQPQHF